The text below deals with one T cell receptor (beta chain). Its target is not known. The primer mix had 60 Vbeta and 13 Jbeta primers. The table came from immunoSEQ multiplex PCR; TCRdb's copy has only in-frame clones and leaves some out. The sample has about 160,000 clones, around 80% seen once. These data originate in a study of cytomegalovirus exposure and HLA in healthy donors. Study-wide points: V segments that were indistinguishable, TRBV6-2 and TRBV6-3 among them, were omitted from analysis.

The V end lost 0 bases, the J end lost 0 bases, and 10 bases lay between the germline ends. This CDR3 is 15 amino acids long. CDR1 and CDR2 from the germline V gene are SGDLS and YYNGEE. Sequenced sample: PBMCs. This TCR came from a young woman in good health and CMV-seronegative. V gene TRBV9 combines with J gene TRBJ2-7, with a weak D call TRBD2 (6 bases). CDR3 sequence: CASSVGSSASYEQYF. The CDR3 DNA reads as TGTGCCAGCAGCGTAGGCTCTAGCGCCTCCTACGAGCAGTACTTC.